One T cell receptor (beta chain) is described in this entry. Per germline, CDR1 SGHNT and CDR2 YYREEE (reference sequence). The V end lost 4 bases, the J end lost 6 bases, and 19 bases lay between the germline ends. This CDR3 contains 15 residues. Sequenced by immunoSEQ multiplex PCR; TCRdb stores in-frame clones only, minus some. The sample lists about 70,000 clones; more than 80% were seen once. The sample originates from a study of control samples from healthy donors and cancer patients. The chain employs TRBV5-4 and TRBJ1-1, with D unclear. This clonotype was obtained from a woman aged 45-60 years with lung cancer. Specimen: PBMCs. The CDR3 DNA follows: TGTGCCAGCAGCCCCCCTCTCGGGCGAGTAGCTGAAGCTTTCTTT. It translates to CASSPPLGRVAEAFF.